The 22 T cell receptor beta chains below all came from one sample that was sequenced in a study of T cell repertoires in cytomegalovirus infection. TCRdb itself ran the reads through MiXCR, one entry per CDR3 protein. The sample has 110,000 to 150,000 distinct CDR3 sequences, roughly 32% seen once. Their antigen targets remain unknown. The sample here was CD8+ T cells from cultured PBMCs, taken from culture after CMV antigen stimulation. The receptors derive from a human donor in good health (CMV status not recorded). Some clones in this sample may be carry-over from other donors' samples.

The rearrangement joins TRBV27 to TRBJ2-1; 9 bases align to TRBD2. CDR3 length equals 16 residues. The ends lost 8 bases at V and 2 bases at J; junction bases unmatched: 10. Germline CDR1 is MNHEY and CDR2 is SMNVEV (reference sequence). CDR3 amino acids: CASGTFGGGAYNEQFF. In DNA, the CDR3 is TGTGCCAGCGGGACGTTTGGCGGGGGGGCCTACAATGAGCAGTTCTTC.

This clonotype was detected only a few times. This CDR3 is CASSRTSGGAGSGELFF. CDR3 coding DNA: TGTGCCAGTAGTCGAACTAGCGGGGGGGCCGGGTCGGGGGAGCTGTTTTTT. V usage is TRBV19 and J usage is TRBJ2-2, with 13 bases fitting TRBD2. CDR1 LNHDA and CDR2 SQIVND come from the germline V gene (reference sequence). With V trimmed by 5 bases and J by 8 bases, 11 bases remained unmatched. The CDR3 is made up of 17 amino acids.

The chain recombines TRBV14 with TRBJ2-1, with 7 bases lining up with TRBD2. The CDR3 runs 17 residues. Germline-derived CDR1 and CDR2 are SGHDN and FVKESK. With 0 bases clipped from V and 0 bases from J, the junction kept 5 bases outside the gene matches. Here the CDR3 DNA reads TGTGCCAGCAGCCAAGAGTGGGGCGGGGGCTCCTACAATGAGCAGTTCTTC. Its protein is CASSQEWGGGSYNEQFF.

The V gene is TRBV10-3, the J gene TRBJ1-2; tentative D call: TRBD1 (5 bases). The CDR3 length is 11 residues. Trimming removed 2 bases from V and 10 bases from J, with 8 bases in between. Germline V CDR1 and CDR2: ENHRY, SYGVKD. The DNA of the CDR3 is TGTGCCATCAGTGAGAAGGGGCCCTACACCTTC. Protein sequence: CAISEKGPYTF.

The chain links TRBV27 to TRBJ2-1; 10 bases match TRBD1. CDR1 is MNHEY and CDR2 is SMNVEV in the germline V gene (reference sequence). V shed 4 bases and J 7 bases; nucleotides not matched to a gene: 16. The CDR3 loop spans 18 amino acids. CDR3 amino acids: CASSSDRSTGTGVNEQFF. The CDR3 region has the DNA TGTGCCAGCAGTTCAGACCGCTCAACCGGGACAGGGGTGAATGAGCAGTTCTTC.

The genes are TRBV29-1 and TRBJ1-3; no definite D call. There are 12 residues in the CDR3. Per germline, CDR1 SQVTM and CDR2 ANQGSEA. Trimming cost V 4 bases and J 2 bases, with 6 bases left between them. CDR3 protein: CSVVDPGNTIYF. The CDR3 bases are TGCAGCGTTGTAGATCCTGGAAACACCATATATTTT.

This clonotype appeared a few times. This chain uses TRBV7-6 with TRBJ1-1; the D gene is possibly TRBD1 (5 bases). The CDR3 has 16 amino acids. Germline CDR1 SGHVS, CDR2 FNYEAQ. Trimming cost V 5 bases and J 1 base, with 17 bases left between them. The DNA for the CDR3 is TGTGCCAGCAGCCTCGGGACCCCCCGGAGGAACACTGAAGCTTTCTTT. Protein: CASSLGTPRRNTEAFF.

This clonotype appeared many times. J is TRBJ2-2 and V is TRBV7-2; 8 bases are a match to TRBD1. V shed 4 bases and J 6 bases; nucleotides not matched to a gene: 1. This CDR3 contains 13 residues. Germline lookup yields CDR1 SGHTA and CDR2 FQGNSA. CDR3 sequence (DNA): TGTGCCAGCAGCTCGACAGGGGCCGGGGAGCTGTTTTTT. It codes for CASSSTGAGELFF.

This clonotype was seen at least ten times. The chain uses TRBV12-3 or TRBV12-4 and TRBJ1-1; D ambiguous. Trimming shortened V by 3 bases and J by 2 bases, and 10 bases separated the two germline ends. This CDR3 spans 14 amino acids. The CDR3: CASSFGTDNTEAFF. The CDR3 bases are TGTGCCAGCAGTTTTGGCACGGATAACACTGAAGCTTTCTTT.

This rearrangement joins TRBV12-3 or TRBV12-4 to TRBJ2-3; 11 bases align to TRBD2. J lost 1 base, V lost 6 bases, and 6 bases had no gene match. The CDR3 totals 16 residues. The CDR3, as DNA: TGTGCCAGCAGCGGACAGACTAGCGGGGGCACAGATACGCAGTATTTT. Residues: CASSGQTSGGTDTQYF.

This clonotype was counted between two and nine times. This chain joins TRBV11-2 and TRBJ2-3; D is unclear. This CDR3 comprises 14 residues. V lost 2 bases and J lost 3, with 9 bases in between. CDR1 SGHAT and CDR2 FQNNGV come from the germline V gene. CDR3 sequence reads: CASSLYLVTDTQYF. The CDR3 DNA is TGTGCCAGCAGCTTATATCTAGTTACAGATACGCAGTATTTT.

The rearrangement uses TRBV5-4 and TRBJ2-1, with 13 positions matching TRBD2. The trim removed 0 bases at V and 7 bases at J, leaving 7 bases unmatched. This CDR3 is built from 17 residues. Looked up from germline, CDR1 is SGHNT and CDR2 is YYREEE (reference sequence). The CDR3 here is CASSLGELGLAGNEQFF. The CDR3 DNA is TGTGCCAGCAGCTTGGGAGAATTGGGACTAGCGGGAAATGAGCAGTTCTTC.

This chain uses TRBV11-2 with TRBJ2-1; 12 bases map to TRBD1. The CDR3 has 15 amino acids. Germline lookup yields CDR1 SGHAT and CDR2 FQNNGV. Trimming cost V 10 bases and J 8 bases; bases outside gene matches: 12. The DNA for the CDR3 is TGTGCCAACGCCCGAGGGACAGGGGGCTTGGATGAGCAGTTCTTC. This gives the protein CANARGTGGLDEQFF.

The V call is TRBV6-5, the J call TRBJ1-2; D gene uncertain. The V gene lost 3 bases and the J gene lost 2 bases, with 16 bases spanning the gap. CDR1 and CDR2 (germline): MNHEY, SVGAGI. CDR3 length equals 16 residues. The CDR3 coding sequence is TGTGCCAGCAGTTATCGTCCCCCGCAGATGAACTATGGCTACACCTTC. The encoded protein is CASSYRPPQMNYGYTF.

This CDR3 is CASKGQNTGELFF. CDR3 DNA: TGTGCCAGCAAGGGACAAAACACCGGGGAGCTGTTTTTT. The chain employs TRBV2 and TRBJ2-2; D is possibly TRBD1 (6 bases). The CDR3 has 13 residues. Germline CDR1 reads SNHLY; CDR2 reads FYNNEI. V gave up 7 bases and J gave up 2 bases, with 8 bases separating them.

This clonotype has more than one count but fewer than ten. The J gene is TRBJ1-1, the V gene TRBV7-6; D unclear. CDR1 and CDR2 from the germline V gene are SGHVS and FNYEAQ. CDR3 length: 14 residues. Trimming took 2 bases from V and 0 from J, leaving 7 bases between them. CDR3 loop: CASSLSTLNTEAFF. The CDR3 coding sequence is TGTGCCAGCAGCTTAAGCACCCTGAACACTGAAGCTTTCTTT.

CDR3 protein: CASSFQGIGYTF. The CDR3 nucleotides are TGTGCCAGCAGCTTTCAGGGCATTGGCTACACCTTC. This rearrangement joins TRBV7-9 to TRBJ1-2; the D gene is possibly TRBD1 (5 bases). This CDR3 is built from 12 residues. Germline-derived CDR1 and CDR2 are SEHNR and FQNEAQ (reference sequence). The V gene lost 3 bases and the J gene lost 7 bases, with 9 bases spanning the gap.

The chain has TRBV7-6 and TRBJ2-1; D unresolved. CDR3 length: 16 amino acids. Trimming took off 0 bases at V and 3 bases at J, with 12 bases between the two ends. Looked up from germline, CDR1 is SGHVS and CDR2 is FNYEAQ. In DNA, the CDR3 is TGTGCCAGCAGCTTAGCGGGCACAACCAACTACAATGAGCAGTTCTTC. Its translation is CASSLAGTTNYNEQFF. The whole variable domain, remainder taken from reference TRBV7-6 and TRBJ2-1, is GAGVSQSPRYKVTKRGQDVALRCDPISGHVSLYWYRQALGQGPEFLTYFNYEAQQDKSGLPNDRFSAERPEGSISTLTIQRTEQRDSAMYRCASSLAGTTNYNEQFFGPGTRLTVL.

At least ten counts were recorded for this clonotype. The chain couples TRBV11-1 to TRBJ2-5; no reliable D call. The CDR3 contains 11 residues. V lost 5 bases, J lost 5 bases, and 6 bases lay in between. The germline V gene has CDR1 SGHAT and CDR2 FQDESV (reference sequence). The CDR3 protein is CASSHEETQYF. The CDR3, as DNA: TGTGCCAGCAGCCATGAGGAGACCCAGTACTTC.

This clonotype was counted a single time. This chain joins TRBV10-3 and TRBJ1-3, with 9 bases that match TRBD1. With V trimmed by 4 bases and J by 2 bases, 6 bases remained unmatched. This CDR3 contains 16 residues. Germline V gene lookup returns CDR1 ENHRY and CDR2 SYGVKD. The CDR3 region is CAISGGQGAAGNTIYF. DNA for the CDR3: TGTGCCATCAGTGGGGGACAGGGAGCGGCTGGAAACACCATATATTTT.

The V gene is TRBV12-3 or TRBV12-4, the J gene TRBJ2-1; D could derive from TRBD1 or TRBD2 (5 bases each). V lost 1 base, J lost 4 bases, and 11 bases lay in between. CDR3 length: 15 amino acids. Here the CDR3 reads CASSLVGTDYNEQFF. In DNA, the CDR3 is TGTGCCAGCAGTTTAGTAGGGACGGATTACAATGAGCAGTTCTTC.

This clonotype was seen only a few times. This sequence joins TRBV7-6 and TRBJ2-1; TRBD2 agrees at 12 bases. CDR1 and CDR2 (germline): SGHVS, FNYEAQ. This CDR3 comprises 16 residues. With 5 bases clipped from V and 3 bases from J, the junction kept 5 bases outside the gene matches. The CDR3 spells CASSLGTSGLYNEQFF. The CDR3 DNA sequence: TGTGCCAGCAGCCTAGGGACTAGCGGGCTCTACAATGAGCAGTTCTTC.